The 18 T cell receptor beta chains reported below all come from one sample, sequenced in a study of beta chain features in type 1 diabetes. What was sequenced were expressed TCRB transcripts, since all of the isolated RNA had been reverse transcribed. This table comes from immunoSEQ multiplex PCR, and its TCRdb copy is limited to in-frame clones, with some not included. The sample consists of 350,000 to 400,000 clones, more than 13% of them appearing once. The sequenced sample was naive CD4+ T cells from blood. The receptor set was obtained from a woman aged 18-29 years in good health.

The chain carries TRBV2 and TRBJ2-4, with TRBD1 matching over 7 bases. The CDR3 runs 14 residues. V was pared by 5 bases and J by 0 bases, with 1 base of the junction left unmatched. Looked up from germline, CDR1 is SNHLY and CDR2 is FYNNEI. The CDR3 spells CASSQGVAKNIQYF. The CDR3 DNA is TGTGCCAGCAGTCAGGGGGTAGCCAAAAACATTCAGTACTTC.

This clone has more than one count but fewer than ten. The CDR3 region is CSGRDYSYNEQFF. Written as DNA, the CDR3 is TGCAGCGGCCGGGACTACTCCTACAATGAGCAGTTCTTC. The chain is built from TRBV29-1 and TRBJ2-1, with TRBD2 matching over 7 bases. V lost 7 bases to trimming and J lost 0 bases; unmatched junction nucleotides: 3. The CDR3 spans 13 residues. Germline CDR1 and CDR2: SQVTM and ANQGSEA.

This clone was seen only a few times. This chain links TRBV19 with TRBJ2-5; TRBD1 might be the D (6 bases). CDR1 is LNHDA, CDR2 SQIVND, per germline (reference sequence). The CDR3 is 14 residues long. V gave up 0 bases and J gave up 5 bases, with 10 bases separating them. The CDR3 reads CASSIDRGGETQYF. The CDR3 coding sequence is TGTGCCAGTAGTATAGACAGGGGTGGTGAGACCCAGTACTTC. Full variable domain (outside the CDR3, taken from reference TRBV19 and TRBJ2-5): DGGITQSPKYLFRKEGQNVTLSCEQNLNHDAMYWYRQDPGQGLRLIYYSQIVNDFQKGDIAEGYSVSREKKESFPLTVTSAQKNPTAFYLCASSIDRGGETQYFGPGTRLLVL.

In this sample, this clone turned up a few times. The chain combines TRBV5-4 with TRBJ2-5; D not resolved. V dropped 4 bases and J dropped 5 bases, with 30 bases sitting between them. CDR1 SGHNT and CDR2 YYREEE come from the germline V gene (reference sequence). This CDR3 has 19 amino acids. CDR3 nucleotides: TGTGCCAGCAGCCCCGGCCTCGCCGTCCCAGGTTCCCGTCGGGAGACCCAGTACTTC. Translated, it gives CASSPGLAVPGSRRETQYF.

J is TRBJ1-1 and V is TRBV9; D remains ambiguous. V was cut by 0 bases and J by 10 bases, with 16 bases left in between. Germline V gives CDR1 SGDLS, CDR2 YYNGEE. The CDR3 is 14 residues long. The CDR3 sequence is CASSVGWGEGGAFF. As DNA, the CDR3 is TGTGCCAGCAGCGTAGGGTGGGGAGAGGGAGGAGCTTTCTTT.

This clone was detected only a few times. The J gene is TRBJ1-1, the V gene TRBV27; 7 nucleotides agree with TRBD1. This CDR3 spans 14 amino acids. V shed 4 bases, J shed 0 bases, and the junction held 2 bases outside the gene matches. CDR1 MNHEY and CDR2 SMNVEV come from the germline V gene (reference sequence). The CDR3: CASSWDRMNTEAFF. The CDR3 coding sequence is TGTGCCAGCAGTTGGGACAGAATGAACACTGAAGCTTTCTTT.

V and J are TRBV5-1 and TRBJ2-3, with D possibly TRBD2 on 6 matching bases. Germline CDR1 reads SGHRS; CDR2 reads YFSETQ. V lost 0 bases to trimming and J lost 5 bases, with 10 bases between them. This CDR3 region has 14 residues. DNA for the CDR3: TGCGCCAGCAGCTTGGTACTAGCTGGAGATACGCAGTATTTT. Encoded protein: CASSLVLAGDTQYF. Using reference TRBV5-1 and TRBJ2-3 for the parts outside the CDR3, the full variable domain is KAGVTQTPRYLIKTRGQQVTLSCSPISGHRSVSWYQQTPGQGLQFLFEYFSETQRNKGNFPGRFSGRQFSNSRSEMNVSTLELGDSALYLCASSLVLAGDTQYFGPGTRLTVL.

The rearrangement joins TRBV9 to TRBJ2-1, with 8 bases fitting TRBD2. There are 15 residues in the CDR3. CDR1 SGDLS and CDR2 YYNGEE come from the germline V gene. The J segment lost 5 bases and the V segment lost 0 bases, leaving 4 bases of the junction unmatched. This CDR3 is CASSVGLAGNNEQFF. The CDR3, as DNA: TGTGCCAGCAGCGTAGGGCTAGCGGGTAACAATGAGCAGTTCTTC.

This clone occurred a few times. The V gene is TRBV5-1, the J gene TRBJ1-1; perhaps TRBD1 as D (5 bases). The germline CDR1 and CDR2 sequences are SGHRS and YFSETQ. Deletions cut 4 bases from V and 1 base from J, with 8 bases between. The CDR3 totals 13 residues. CDR3 loop: CASSGGGNTEAFF. In nucleotides, the CDR3 is TGCGCCAGCAGCGGGGGAGGGAACACTGAAGCTTTCTTT.

This clone was detected only a few times. This chain links TRBV29-1 with TRBJ2-2; 8 positions agree with TRBD2. The CDR3 length is 13 residues. Germline V gene lookup returns CDR1 SQVTM and CDR2 ANQGSEA. J was trimmed by 3 bases and V by 7 bases; bases with no gene match: 4. This chain's CDR3 is CSATGGDTGELFF. CDR3 coding DNA: TGCAGCGCTACCGGGGGGGACACCGGGGAGCTGTTTTTT.

The sample holds a few counts of this clone. The rearrangement links TRBV7-9 to TRBJ2-1; 8 bases are a match to TRBD1. The CDR3 contains 15 residues. Germline V lookup: CDR1 SEHNR, CDR2 FQNEAQ (reference sequence). The V segment lost 5 bases and the J segment 4 bases; nucleotides outside the gene matches: 7. The CDR3 coding sequence is TGTGCCAGCAGCCTTAAAGACAGGGGTTACAATGAGCAGTTCTTC. It codes for CASSLKDRGYNEQFF.

The chain has TRBV10-3 and TRBJ1-1; weak D call: TRBD1 (5 bases). This CDR3 region has 17 residues. Trimming cost V 3 bases and J 5 bases, with 22 bases left between them. The germline CDR1 and CDR2 sequences are ENHRY and SYGVKD. The CDR3 sequence is CAISDIPPIRVVTEAFF. CDR3 DNA: TGTGCCATCAGTGACATTCCCCCGATCAGGGTTGTGACTGAAGCTTTCTTT.

The sample holds a few counts of this clone. The V call is TRBV6-6, the J call TRBJ2-7; TRBD1 might be the D (8 bases). This CDR3 comprises 13 residues. V was clipped by 5 bases and J by 5 bases, with 13 bases between them. Germline V gene lookup returns CDR1 MNHNY and CDR2 SVGAGI (reference sequence). The CDR3 spells CASSRQGRDEQYF. The CDR3 nucleotides are TGTGCCAGCAGTAGACAGGGGAGGGACGAGCAGTACTTC.

The V gene is TRBV7-3, the J gene TRBJ1-1; the D is unclear. Trimming removed 6 bases from V and 1 base from J, with 15 bases in between. Germline CDR1 and CDR2: SGHTA and FQGTGA. This CDR3 has 15 residues. The CDR3 DNA follows: TGTGCCAGCAGTCCCAGCTTTGGAGGGAACACTGAAGCTTTCTTT. Translating gives CASSPSFGGNTEAFF.

This CDR3 reads CATSKGHSSYEQYF. The DNA for the CDR3 is TGTGCCACCAGTAAGGGACATTCCTCCTACGAGCAGTACTTC. The gene calls are TRBV15 and TRBJ2-7; a possible D gene is TRBD1 (6 bases). The CDR3 has 14 amino acids. CDR1 and CDR2 from the germline V gene are LNHNV and YYDKDF (reference sequence). The ends were cut back, 6 bases at V and 0 bases at J, with 12 bases in the middle.

This clone has only a few counts. The chain combines TRBV9 with TRBJ1-1; a weak D match, TRBD1 (5 bases). V lost 2 bases, J lost 1 base, and 18 bases lay in between. The CDR3 contains 17 residues. Per germline, CDR1 SGDLS and CDR2 YYNGEE. The CDR3 protein is CASSVPYSPDRNTEAFF. For the CDR3, the DNA is TGTGCCAGCAGCGTCCCATACTCACCTGACAGGAACACTGAAGCTTTCTTT.

This chain links TRBV30 with TRBJ1-1; D uncertain. The CDR3 is 13 amino acids. V was trimmed by 0 bases and J by 5 bases, leaving 10 bases between them. From germline, CDR1 is GTSNPN and CDR2 SVGIG (reference sequence). The chain's CDR3 is CAWSVAEGTEAFF. DNA of the CDR3: TGTGCCTGGAGTGTAGCGGAAGGGACTGAAGCTTTCTTT. The entire variable domain, with the rest obtained from reference TRBV30 and TRBJ1-1, is as follows: SQTIHQWPATLVQPVGSPLSLECTVEGTSNPNLYWYRQAAGRGLQLLFYSVGIGQISSEVPQNLSASRPQDRQFILSSKKLLLSDSGFYLCAWSVAEGTEAFFGQGTRLTVV.

This chain joins TRBV19 and TRBJ2-1; 11 bases line up with TRBD1. This CDR3 contains 13 residues. The V gene end was trimmed by 8 bases and the J gene end by 7 bases; junction bases not matched to a gene: 4. Germline-derived CDR1 and CDR2 are LNHDA and SQIVND (reference sequence). The CDR3 region has the DNA TGTGCCAGTGGACAGGGGGCTCGAAATGAGCAGTTCTTC. Its protein product is CASGQGARNEQFF.